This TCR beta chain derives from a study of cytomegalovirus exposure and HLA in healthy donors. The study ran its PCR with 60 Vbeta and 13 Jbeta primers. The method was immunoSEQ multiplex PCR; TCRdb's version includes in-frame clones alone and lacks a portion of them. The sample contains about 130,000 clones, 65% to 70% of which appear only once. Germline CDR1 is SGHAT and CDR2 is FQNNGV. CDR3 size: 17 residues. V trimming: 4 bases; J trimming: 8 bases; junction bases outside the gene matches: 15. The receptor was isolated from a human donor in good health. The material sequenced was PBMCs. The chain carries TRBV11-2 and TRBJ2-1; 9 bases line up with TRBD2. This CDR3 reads CASSSTLGGRALHEQFF. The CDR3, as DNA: TGTGCCAGCAGCTCGACCCTGGGCGGGAGGGCCCTCCATGAGCAGTTCTTC.